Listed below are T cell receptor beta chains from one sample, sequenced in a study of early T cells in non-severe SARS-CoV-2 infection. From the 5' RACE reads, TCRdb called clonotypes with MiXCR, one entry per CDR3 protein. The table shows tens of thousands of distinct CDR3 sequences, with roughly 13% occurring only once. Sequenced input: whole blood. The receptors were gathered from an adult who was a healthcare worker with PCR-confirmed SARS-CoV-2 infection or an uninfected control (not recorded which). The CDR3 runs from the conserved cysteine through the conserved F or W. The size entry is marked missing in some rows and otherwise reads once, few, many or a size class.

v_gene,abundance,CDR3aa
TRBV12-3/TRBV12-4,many,CASSGRRTDTQYF
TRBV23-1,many,CASSQLRQGITEAFF
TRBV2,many,CASSGQGMRTGELFF
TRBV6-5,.,CASRLSGEDTQYF
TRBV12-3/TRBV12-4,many,CASMWASNQPQHF
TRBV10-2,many,CASSERGPSSYYNEQFF
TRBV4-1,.,CASSQDGQSSYEQYF
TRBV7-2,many,CASSFVADSNQPQHF
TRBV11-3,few,CASSRGQADAYEQYF
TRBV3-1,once,CASGQTRGGQPQHF
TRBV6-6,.,CASSVVGYEQYF
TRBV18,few,CASSQWGVLNTEAFF
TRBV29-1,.,CSVEVRDRENEKLFF
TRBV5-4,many,CASSFTGGTYEQYF
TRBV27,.,CASGDRYQPQHF
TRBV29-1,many,CSVNGGVDQPQHF
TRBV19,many,CASSTPPGQGIYEQYF
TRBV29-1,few,CSVEDQGQGAYEQYF
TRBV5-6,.,CASSLEGRKNYGYTF
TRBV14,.,CASSQDSDLPYEQYF
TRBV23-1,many,CASSPQRDNEQFF
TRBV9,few,CASSPPTGGYTF